What follows are 23 T cell receptor beta chains derived from one specimen sequenced in a study of T cell responses to AZD1222 COVID-19 vaccine. TCRdb's table, derived via immunoSEQ multiplex PCR, lists solely in-frame clones and lacks some. The data show 200,000 or so clones, with about 90% seen just once and less than 3% held by the top ten. Sequences were derived from peripheral blood, sampled on day 0 of MenACWY control vaccination. The receptor source for this set is an adult in good health.

This chain joins TRBV3-1 (or the pseudogene TRBV3-2) and TRBJ1-2, with TRBD1 identical over 10 bases. Trimming cost V 3 bases and J 7 bases; bases outside gene matches: 8. Germline CDR1 LGHDT, CDR2 YNNKEL (reference sequence). The CDR3 spans 15 residues. The CDR3 DNA sequence: TGTGCCAGCAGCCACCAGGGACAGGGGATGAGTGGCTACACCTTC. It codes for CASSHQGQGMSGYTF.

This clone was seen a few times. The gene calls are TRBV11-3 and TRBJ2-3; D unresolved. The V end lost 3 bases, the J end lost 5 bases, and 9 bases lay between the germline ends. The germline V gene encodes CDR1 SGHNT and CDR2 YENEEA. This CDR3 is built from 13 residues. For the CDR3, the DNA is TGTGCCAGCAGCTTTCCGGGTGTAGATACGCAGTATTTT. Residues: CASSFPGVDTQYF. The full variable domain, with the rest looked up from reference TRBV11-3 and TRBJ2-3, is EAGVVQSPRYKIIEKKQPVAFWCNPISGHNTLYWYLQNLGQGPELLIRYENEEAVDDSQLPKDRFSAERLKGVDSTLKIQPAELGDSAVYLCASSFPGVDTQYFGPGTRLTVL.

Of note for this clone: The sample has other DNA sequences that encode this CDR3 too. The chain uses TRBV7-3 and TRBJ1-1, with TRBD1 as a possible D gene (5 bases). The CDR3 spans 13 residues. Germline V gene sequence: CDR1 SGHTA, CDR2 FQGTGA. V lost 3 bases, J lost 5 bases, and 10 bases lay in between. CDR3 coding DNA: TGTGCCAGCAGCTTTGGCAGGGTGACTGAAGCTTTCTTT. It encodes CASSFGRVTEAFF.

This clone was seen a single time. The chain links TRBV7-2 to TRBJ2-7, with TRBD2 identical over 8 bases. The CDR3 has 15 residues. Germline CDR1 reads SGHTA; CDR2 reads FQGNSA. V shed 0 bases and J 3 bases; nucleotides not matched to a gene: 4. The CDR3 protein is CASSLALTSDYEQYF. The CDR3 nucleotides read TGTGCCAGCAGCTTAGCCCTGACTAGCGACTACGAGCAGTACTTC.

CDR3 sequence (DNA): TGTGCCAGCCTGAGGACCGAGGCTGAAAAACTGTTTTTT. It codes for CASLRTEAEKLFF. V gene TRBV12-3 or TRBV12-4 combines with J gene TRBJ1-4, with D hard to call. Between the trimmed V and J ends, which lost 8 bases and 7 bases, there was a span of 14 bases. CDR3 length: 13 residues.

This clone was seen a single time. The gene calls are TRBV9 and TRBJ2-3, with D tentatively TRBD2 (6 bases). The germline V gene has CDR1 SGDLS and CDR2 YYNGEE. V lost 5 bases, J lost 2 bases, and 12 bases lay in between. This CDR3 region has 14 residues. The DNA of the CDR3 is TGTGCCAGCAGTGCAGGGACTGTCACAGATACGCAGTATTTT. Its protein product is CASSAGTVTDTQYF.

The gene calls are TRBV6-5 and TRBJ2-5; the match to TRBD2 covers 10 bases. Germline CDR1 MNHEY, CDR2 SVGAGI. Losses at the gene ends were 4 bases for V and 4 bases for J; bases not matched to a gene: 9. CDR3 size: 16 residues. The DNA for the CDR3 is TGTGCCAGCAGTTCCCAGCGGGGGGGCGCGGGAGAGACCCAGTACTTC. It encodes CASSSQRGGAGETQYF.

The CDR3 nucleotides are TGTGCCAGCGGACTGAACACCGGGGAGCTGTTTTTT. Encoded protein: CASGLNTGELFF. The chain recombines TRBV3-1 (or the pseudogene TRBV3-2) with TRBJ2-2; maybe TRBD2 (5 bases). The CDR3 sequence is 12 residues long. Trimming removed 8 bases at V and 1 base at J, with 5 bases between. Germline lookup yields CDR1 LGHDT and CDR2 YNNKEL (reference sequence).

The chain recombines TRBV4-1 with TRBJ1-2, with D perhaps matching TRBD1 (6 bases). V lost 0 bases and J 6 bases, leaving 14 bases between the germline ends. This CDR3 is 15 amino acids long. Germline CDR1 is MGHRA and CDR2 is YSYEKL. CDR3 nucleotide sequence: TGCGCCAGCAGCCAAGATGGGGGGACAAGGGATGGCTACACCTTC. Its protein product is CASSQDGGTRDGYTF.

This chain uses TRBV7-9 with TRBJ2-7, with TRBD2 matching 13 bases. The CDR3 runs 15 residues. Looked up from germline, CDR1 is SEHNR and CDR2 is FQNEAQ (reference sequence). Trimming took 5 bases from V and 2 from J; bases not matched to a gene: 3. DNA of the CDR3: TGTGCCAGCAGCCGGACTAGCGGGAGAGCCTACGAGCAGTACTTC. This translates into CASSRTSGRAYEQYF.

This clone has a single count. V gene TRBV28 combines with J gene TRBJ2-7, with TRBD2 matching 9 bases. The CDR3 has 15 amino acids. With V trimmed by 5 bases and J by 0 bases, 5 bases remained unmatched. Germline assignment: CDR1 MDHEN and CDR2 SYDVKM. DNA for the CDR3: TGTGCCAGCAGTCCCCTAGCGGGGAGCTCCTACGAGCAGTACTTC. This sequence encodes CASSPLAGSSYEQYF.

The chain is built from TRBV19 and TRBJ2-3; TRBD2 aligns across 9 bases. The V gene's germline CDR1 is LNHDA and CDR2 SQIVND (reference sequence). The CDR3 extends over 18 amino acids. Trimming at V came to 3 bases and at J to 6 bases, leaving 16 bases not matched to a gene. CDR3 sequence (DNA): TGTGCCAGTAGTATCCAGGATAGCGGGAGCCCTCCGGTGGATACGCAGTATTTT. Amino acids: CASSIQDSGSPPVDTQYF.

J is TRBJ1-1 and V is TRBV5-4; TRBD1 matches 7 bases. V gave up 2 bases and J gave up 1 base; unmatched junction bases: 5. Germline loops: CDR1 SGHNT, CDR2 YYREEE (reference sequence). The CDR3 spans 15 residues. The CDR3 nucleotides are TGTGCCAGCAGCTTTGGGGGGACAGAGAACACTGAAGCTTTCTTT. As protein: CASSFGGTENTEAFF.

The rearrangement uses TRBV19 and TRBJ1-4, with no clear D. With 1 base removed from V and 0 bases from J, the gap between germline ends came to 12 bases. This CDR3 spans 17 amino acids. CDR1 and CDR2 from the germline V gene are LNHDA and SQIVND (reference sequence). CDR3 loop: CASSIVGQLATNEKLFF. CDR3 sequence (DNA): TGTGCCAGTAGTATAGTCGGTCAGCTTGCAACTAATGAAAAACTGTTTTTT.

V is TRBV2 and J is TRBJ2-3; TRBD2 aligns across 7 bases. The length of the CDR3 is 15 residues. Trimming took 5 bases from V and 0 from J; bases not matched to a gene: 5. Germline lookup yields CDR1 SNHLY and CDR2 FYNNEI. The CDR3 reads CASSLTSASTDTQYF. The CDR3 coding sequence is TGTGCCAGCAGTCTTACTAGCGCTAGCACAGATACGCAGTATTTT.

The chain joins TRBV6-6 to TRBJ1-5, with 8 bases lining up with TRBD1. CDR3 length: 15 amino acids. V dropped 2 bases and J dropped 6; count of bases not matched to a gene: 6. Germline V CDR1 and CDR2: MNHNY, SVGAGI (reference sequence). The CDR3 bases are TGTGCCAGCAGTTACCAGGGGGCAATAGGTCAGCCCCAGCATTTT. This translates into CASSYQGAIGQPQHF.

The rearrangement joins TRBV27 to TRBJ2-5, with D possibly called TRBD1 or TRBD2 (6 bases each). Germline values: CDR1 MNHEY, CDR2 SMNVEV (reference sequence). Trimming took off 5 bases at V and 4 bases at J, with 17 bases between the two ends. The CDR3 is 15 amino acids. CDR3 sequence reads: CASSPIQGLRETQYF. The CDR3 nucleotides read TGTGCCAGCAGTCCAATACAGGGACTCAGAGAGACCCAGTACTTC.

The genes are TRBV19 and TRBJ1-5, with D possibly TRBD1 on 5 matching bases. The CDR3 runs 15 residues. V was cut by 1 base and J by 6 bases, with 13 bases left in between. CDR1 is LNHDA and CDR2 is SQIVND in the germline V gene (reference sequence). CDR3 DNA: TGTGCCAGTAGTATAGGAACAGGTACGGTTCAGCCCCAGCATTTT. It codes for CASSIGTGTVQPQHF.

The count of this clone is one. The J gene is TRBJ2-5, the V gene TRBV2; D assignment may be TRBD1 or TRBD2 (5 bases each). V was shortened by 6 bases and J by 3 bases, with 17 bases between the two germline ends. CDR3 length: 15 amino acids. The germline CDR1 and CDR2 sequences are SNHLY and FYNNEI. The CDR3 sequence: CASRDLIGGKETQYF. The CDR3 bases are TGTGCCAGCAGGGACCTCATTGGGGGTAAAGAGACCCAGTACTTC.

This chain connects TRBV6-5 to TRBJ1-1; TRBD1 matches at 7 bases. Germline V gene lookup returns CDR1 MNHEY and CDR2 SVGAGI. Unmatched junction bases numbered 12, after V lost 6 bases and J lost 5 bases. This CDR3 comprises 15 residues. The CDR3 DNA follows: TGTGCCAGCAGACCGACGACAGGGAAGAGGACTGAAGCTTTCTTT. Translated, it gives CASRPTTGKRTEAFF.

This chain joins TRBV2 and TRBJ2-7, with 7 bases aligning to TRBD2. CDR3 size: 15 residues. Germline V gives CDR1 SNHLY, CDR2 FYNNEI. The J segment lost 0 bases and the V segment lost 1 base, leaving 3 bases of the junction unmatched. CDR3 bases: TGTGCCAGCAGTGAAGAAGCGGGGAGCTCCTACGAGCAGTACTTC. Amino acids: CASSEEAGSSYEQYF.

The CDR3, as DNA: TGTGCCAGTAATCCGGGACAGGGGAATCAGCCCCAGCATTTT. Amino acids: CASNPGQGNQPQHF. This sequence joins TRBV19 and TRBJ1-5, with TRBD1 identical over 10 bases. V shed 7 bases, J shed 4 bases, and the junction held 4 bases outside the gene matches. The CDR3 contains 14 residues. CDR1 LNHDA and CDR2 SQIVND come from the germline V gene (reference sequence).

The V call is TRBV3-1 (or the pseudogene TRBV3-2), the J call TRBJ2-5; 15 bases agree with TRBD2. Germline V lookup: CDR1 LGHDT, CDR2 YNNKEL (reference sequence). Trimming cost V 3 bases and J 5 bases; bases outside gene matches: 7. The CDR3 length is 17 residues. CDR3 coding DNA: TGTGCCAGCAGCCACCCGGGACTAGCGGGGGGAGGCGAGACCCAGTACTTC. Amino acids: CASSHPGLAGGGETQYF.